What follows are 7 T cell receptor beta chains derived from one specimen sequenced in a study of blood T cell repertoires in COVID-19. The method was immunoSEQ multiplex PCR; TCRdb's version includes in-frame clones alone and lacks a portion of them. The sample includes approximately 290,000 clones, roughly 87% of them seen just once. The sample comprised peripheral blood. Every receptor here comes from a man younger than 35 with active or convalescent COVID-19.

The chain combines TRBV2 with TRBJ2-2; 7 bases align to TRBD2. CDR1 SNHLY and CDR2 FYNNEI come from the germline V gene. V trimming: 8 bases; J trimming: 1 base; junction bases outside the gene matches: 10. CDR3 length: 16 amino acids. The CDR3 protein is CASQGAGEVNTGELFF. The CDR3 coding sequence is TGTGCCAGCCAAGGGGCGGGAGAGGTGAACACCGGGGAGCTGTTTTTT.

The chain combines TRBV28 with TRBJ2-7; TRBD1 aligns across 8 bases. This CDR3 spans 15 amino acids. V shed 7 bases, J shed 5 bases, and the junction held 13 bases outside the gene matches. Germline lookup yields CDR1 MDHEN and CDR2 SYDVKM. The CDR3 coding sequence is TGTGCCAGCACCCCCCCCCGCAGGGGGCCCCACGAGCAGTACTTC. Its translation is CASTPPRRGPHEQYF.

This clone was seen only a few times. This chain links TRBV7-6 with TRBJ1-5; 8 bases are a match to TRBD1. Trimming removed 5 bases from V and 6 bases from J; junction bases left unmatched: 9. Germline lookup yields CDR1 SGHVS and CDR2 FNYEAQ. The CDR3 runs to 15 residues. The CDR3 loop is CASSPEDRESQPQHF. CDR3 in DNA: TGTGCCAGCAGCCCAGAGGACAGGGAGAGTCAGCCCCAGCATTTT.

The chain employs TRBV27 and TRBJ2-6; the match to TRBD1 covers 10 bases. The germline gives CDR1 MNHEY, CDR2 SMNVEV (reference sequence). The CDR3 runs 16 residues. V gave up 5 bases and J gave up 4 bases; unmatched junction bases: 5. CDR3 in DNA: TGTGCCAGCAGTCGACAGGGGGCGGGCGGGGCCAACGTCCTGACTTTC. As protein: CASSRQGAGGANVLTF.

This sequence joins TRBV5-4 and TRBJ1-2; D uncertain. The CDR3 loop spans 12 amino acids. Trimming took off 0 bases at V and 6 bases at J, with 6 bases between the two ends. Germline values: CDR1 SGHNT, CDR2 YYREEE (reference sequence). CDR3 residues: CASSLAGNGYTF. For the CDR3, the DNA is TGTGCCAGCAGCTTGGCAGGAAATGGCTACACCTTC.

This sequence joins TRBV15 and TRBJ2-3; 14 bases match TRBD2. This CDR3 has 17 residues. J lost 2 bases, V lost 5 bases, and 6 bases had no gene match. From germline, CDR1 is LNHNV and CDR2 YYDKDF (reference sequence). The CDR3 nucleotides read TGTGCCACCAGCTCAGGGACTAGCGGGAGCGCCACAGATACGCAGTATTTT. Protein sequence: CATSSGTSGSATDTQYF.

A few counts support this clone. The chain has TRBV10-1 and TRBJ2-1; the D gene is possibly TRBD2 (6 bases). With 4 bases removed from V and 4 bases from J, the gap between germline ends came to 14 bases. Looked up from germline, CDR1 is WNHNN and CDR2 is SYGVQD (reference sequence). CDR3 length: 15 amino acids. This CDR3 is CASSGQREPYNEQFF. DNA for the CDR3: TGCGCCAGCAGTGGGCAACGGGAGCCGTACAATGAGCAGTTCTTC.